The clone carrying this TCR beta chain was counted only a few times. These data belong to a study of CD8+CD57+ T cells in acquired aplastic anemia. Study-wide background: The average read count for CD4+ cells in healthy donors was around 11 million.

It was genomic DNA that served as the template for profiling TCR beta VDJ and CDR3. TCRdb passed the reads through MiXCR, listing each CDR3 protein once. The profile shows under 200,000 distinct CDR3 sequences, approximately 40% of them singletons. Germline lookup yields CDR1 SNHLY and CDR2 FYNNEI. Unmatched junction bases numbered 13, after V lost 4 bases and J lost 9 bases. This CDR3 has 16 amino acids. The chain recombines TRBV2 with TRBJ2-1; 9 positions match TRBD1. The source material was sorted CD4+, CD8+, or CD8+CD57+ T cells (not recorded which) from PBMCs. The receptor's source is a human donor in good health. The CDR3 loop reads CASSGKGTGSPVEQFF. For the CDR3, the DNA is TGTGCCAGCAGTGGGAAGGGGACAGGGTCTCCTGTTGAGCAGTTCTTC.